The rows below give T cell receptor beta chains drawn from one sample of a study of blood T cell repertoires in COVID-19. Produced via immunoSEQ multiplex PCR; TCRdb's table is partial and in-frame only. This table holds about 210,000 clones, 82% found once. The specimen sequenced was peripheral blood. Receptors were obtained from a woman in her seventies with COVID-19, enrolled during active disease. Each CDR3 is given with its conserved first and last residue. The D gene is left open where the match is weak. Expanded clones get a size class; other rows say once, few or many, or leave the size out.

>TRBV28|-|TRBJ1-3|-
CASSFMSQGNTIYF
TGTGCCAGCAGTTTTATGAGCCAAGGAAACACCATATATTTT
>TRBV28|-|TRBJ1-5|TRBD1
CASSFGDRGVYQPQHF
TGTGCCAGCAGTTTCGGGGACAGGGGTGTATATCAGCCCCAGCATTTT
>TRBV28|-|TRBJ1-1|-
CASSRTGNTEAFF
TGTGCCAGCAGTAGAACAGGGAACACTGAAGCTTTCTTT
>TRBV5-8|-|TRBJ1-5|TRBD1
CASSTTGEVKPQHF
TGTGCCAGCAGCACTACAGGGGAAGTCAAGCCCCAGCATTTT
>TRBV15|-|TRBJ1-3|-
CATSRDRGQGNTIYF
TGTGCCACCAGCAGAGACAGGGGTCAAGGAAACACCATATATTTT
>TRBV6-1|-|TRBJ2-5|TRBD1
CASSGRQGANRVETQYF
TGTGCCAGCAGTGGTAGACAGGGGGCGAATCGGGTCGAGACCCAGTACTTC
>TRBV6-2/TRBV6-3|-|TRBJ2-3|-
CASSPPGGTQGSTDTQYF
TGTGCCAGCAGCCCTCCTGGAGGGACGCAGGGTAGCACAGATACGCAGTATTTT
>TRBV9|-|TRBJ2-7|TRBD1
CASSTRTGLNSYEQYF
TGTGCCAGCAGCACTCGGACAGGGTTAAACTCCTACGAGCAGTACTTC
>TRBV3-1/TRBV3-2|-|TRBJ1-2|-
CASSQGWPGHNYGYTF
TGTGCCAGCAGCCAAGGATGGCCGGGTCATAACTATGGCTACACCTTC
>TRBV7-8|-|TRBJ2-2|-
CASSIGPQGRELFF
TGTGCCAGCAGCATAGGACCTCAGGGTAGGGAGCTGTTTTTT
>TRBV9|-|TRBJ2-2|-
CASSGGPVYTGELFF
TGTGCCAGCAGCGGCGGCCCTGTATACACCGGGGAGCTGTTTTTT
>TRBV28|once|TRBJ1-2|TRBD1
CASRSQGARGYTF
TGTGCCAGCAGATCACAGGGGGCGCGAGGCTACACCTTC
>TRBV5-4|-|TRBJ2-7|TRBD1
CASSLGGQGRKAYEQYF
TGTGCCAGCAGCTTGGGGGGACAGGGCAGGAAGGCCTACGAGCAGTACTTC
>TRBV4-3|-|TRBJ1-3|TRBD1
CASSPGGTVEGNTIYF
TGCGCCAGCAGCCCAGGTGGGACAGTCGAAGGAAACACCATATATTTT
>TRBV9|-|TRBJ2-3|TRBD2
CASSVIPSGSGLTSTDTQYF
TGTGCCAGCAGCGTAATCCCTAGCGGGAGTGGACTTACTAGCACAGATACGCAGTATTTT
>TRBV11-2|-|TRBJ2-7|TRBD2
CASSFMWEGPYEQYF
TGTGCCAGCAGCTTTATGTGGGAGGGACCCTACGAGCAGTACTTC
>TRBV5-1|-|TRBJ2-3|TRBD2
CASSLTSGNTDTQYF
TGCGCCAGCAGCTTGACTAGCGGTAACACAGATACGCAGTATTTT
>TRBV9|-|TRBJ1-1|-
CASSVGDTPMGTEAFF
TGTGCCAGCAGCGTAGGGGACACACCAATGGGGACTGAAGCTTTCTTT
>TRBV27|-|TRBJ1-5|-
CASRAGATSNSNQPQHF
TGTGCCAGCAGGGCGGGGGCCACAAGCAATAGCAATCAGCCCCAGCATTTT
>TRBV3-1/TRBV3-2|-|TRBJ2-1|-
CASSQGGGPGSYNEQFF
TGTGCCAGCAGCCAAGGAGGAGGGCCGGGGTCCTACAATGAGCAGTTCTTC
>TRBV3-1/TRBV3-2|-|TRBJ2-3|TRBD2
CASSQSGTSGAIGTDTQYF
TGTGCCAGCAGCCAATCCGGGACTAGCGGGGCGATTGGCACAGATACGCAGTATTTT
>TRBV4-3|-|TRBJ2-4|TRBD1
CASSQDAVQGDIQYF
TGCGCCAGCAGCCAAGATGCCGTACAGGGGGACATTCAGTACTTC
>TRBV9|-|TRBJ2-1|TRBD2
CASSVVSSGRGEQFF
TGTGCCAGCAGCGTAGTGTCTAGCGGGAGGGGTGAGCAGTTCTTC
>TRBV6-6|-|TRBJ1-5|-
CASRSGQPSNQPQHF
TGTGCCAGCAGATCCGGACAGCCATCCAATCAGCCCCAGCATTTT